These 18 T cell receptor beta chains share one sample of origin, sequenced in a study of T cell changes during pregnancy in multiple sclerosis. Sequencing used immunoSEQ multiplex PCR; TCRdb keeps in-frame clones, though not all of them. The sample includes tens of thousands of clones, about 91% of them seen just once. Sample: peripheral blood, taken after pregnancy. The source of these receptors is a female donor with multiple sclerosis, enrolled in a pregnancy study.

This clone was recorded a few times. This chain links TRBV5-4 with TRBJ2-7, with a tentative D call TRBD2 (5 bases). Per the germline V gene, CDR1 is SGHNT and CDR2 is YYREEE (reference sequence). Deletions cut 0 bases from V and 0 bases from J, with 10 bases between. The CDR3 contains 15 residues. CDR3 sequence reads: CASSLAQRSSYEQYF. CDR3 nucleotides: TGTGCCAGCAGCTTGGCGCAGCGGAGCTCCTACGAGCAGTACTTC.

V usage is TRBV6-6 and J usage is TRBJ1-1, with D maybe TRBD1 (6 bases). From germline, CDR1 is MNHNY and CDR2 SVGAGI (reference sequence). V dropped 4 bases and J dropped 1 base, with 10 bases sitting between them. The CDR3 is 14 amino acids. The CDR3 region is CASSSETGNTEAFF. CDR3 DNA sequence: TGTGCCAGCAGTTCCGAGACAGGGAACACTGAAGCTTTCTTT.

The rearrangement links TRBV11-3 to TRBJ2-3; 11 bases map to TRBD2. From germline, CDR1 is SGHNT and CDR2 YENEEA. The length of the CDR3 is 16 residues. The junction had 3 bases not matched to a gene; V was cut back by 2 bases and J by 2 bases. For the CDR3, the DNA is TGTGCCAGCAGCTTACTAGCGGGGGGCCTCACAGATACGCAGTATTTT. The encoded protein is CASSLLAGGLTDTQYF.

The chain combines TRBV4-3 with TRBJ1-4; D is unresolved. The ends were cut back, 4 bases at V and 6 bases at J, with 18 bases in the middle. The germline gives CDR1 LGHNA, CDR2 YSLEER. The CDR3 runs to 16 residues. The CDR3 DNA follows: TGCGCCAGCAGCCTCCTAGGCCGGGGTAAGGATGAAAAACTGTTTTTT. It codes for CASSLLGRGKDEKLFF.

V is TRBV4-2 and J is TRBJ2-4, with D tentatively TRBD1 (6 bases). The length of the CDR3 is 15 residues. V was trimmed by 1 base and J by 8 bases, leaving 15 bases between them. In germline, CDR1 is LGHNA, CDR2 YNFKEQ. Written as DNA, the CDR3 is TGTGCCAGCAGCCAAGGAAACAGGGAGAGCGACATTCAGTACTTC. Amino acids: CASSQGNRESDIQYF.

The chain uses TRBV7-2 and TRBJ2-6; no definite D call. CDR1 and CDR2 (germline): SGHTA, FQGNSA. CDR3 size: 16 residues. V dropped 4 bases and J dropped 0 bases, with 10 bases sitting between them. The CDR3 nucleotides are TGTGCCAGCAGCTATAGAGGTGGCTCTGGGGCCAACGTCCTGACTTTC. Translated: CASSYRGGSGANVLTF.

The rearrangement uses TRBV6-5 and TRBJ2-7, with D possibly matching TRBD1 (6 bases). Trimming stripped 0 bases from V and 1 base from J, with 13 bases between. Germline assignment: CDR1 MNHEY and CDR2 SVGAGI. The CDR3 totals 16 residues. The CDR3 protein is CASSYSRTEGSYEQYF. The DNA for the CDR3 is TGTGCCAGCAGTTACTCGAGGACAGAGGGGTCCTACGAGCAGTACTTC.

In nucleotides, the CDR3 is TGTGCCAGCAGCCAAAACAGGGGTTCCAATGAAAAACTGTTTTTT. This sequence encodes CASSQNRGSNEKLFF. V and J are TRBV14 and TRBJ1-4, with 7 nucleotides matching TRBD1. This CDR3 comprises 15 residues. Germline CDR1 and CDR2: SGHDN and FVKESK. J gave up 5 bases and V 2 bases, and 5 bases lay outside the gene matches. The full variable domain, rest sourced from reference TRBV14 and TRBJ1-4, is EAGVTQFPSHSVIEKGQTVTLRCDPISGHDNLYWYRRVMGKEIKFLLHFVKESKQDESGMPNNRFLAERTGGTYSTLKVQPAELEDSGVYFCASSQNRGSNEKLFFGSGTQLSVL.

The chain is built from TRBV7-9 and TRBJ1-2, with 11 bases matching TRBD1. Germline V CDR1 and CDR2: SEHNR, FQNEAQ (reference sequence). V lost 5 bases, J lost 4 bases, and 6 bases stayed unmatched. The CDR3 runs to 15 residues. DNA of the CDR3: TGTGCCAGCAGCCGGACAGGGGGCTGGGGCTATGGCTACACCTTC. Translated, it gives CASSRTGGWGYGYTF.

The genes are TRBV4-2 and TRBJ1-2, with D unclear. The length of the CDR3 is 16 residues. Trimming took off 0 bases at V and 4 bases at J, with 15 bases between the two ends. Germline V CDR1 and CDR2: LGHNA, YNFKEQ. The CDR3, as DNA: TGTGCCAGCAGCCAAGACGGTCGTGAGTGGTCCTATGGCTACACCTTC. Translating it yields CASSQDGREWSYGYTF.

The genes are TRBV19 and TRBJ1-2, with D perhaps TRBD1 (5 bases). Trimming cost V 10 bases and J 0 bases, with 12 bases left between them. The CDR3 is 13 amino acids. CDR1 and CDR2 from the germline V gene are LNHDA and SQIVND (reference sequence). CDR3 region: CAIPTETNYGYTF. CDR3 in DNA: TGTGCCATCCCGACAGAGACTAACTATGGCTACACCTTC.

The chain employs TRBV12-5 and TRBJ2-7; possible D gene TRBD2, 5 bases. The CDR3 is 14 amino acids. The germline V gene encodes CDR1 LGHNT and CDR2 FRNRAP. Trimming took off 1 base at V and 1 base at J, with 8 bases between the two ends. The CDR3 coding sequence is TGTGCTAGTGGTTTGGGTGGCGGGTCCTACGAGCAGTACTTC. This gives the protein CASGLGGGSYEQYF.

V is TRBV5-4 and J is TRBJ2-1; TRBD2 agrees at 8 bases. There are 17 residues in the CDR3. Germline V lookup: CDR1 SGHNT, CDR2 YYREEE (reference sequence). V dropped 2 bases and J dropped 1; count of bases not matched to a gene: 8. The CDR3 DNA reads TGTGCCAGCAGCTTCGGCCTGGGACTAGGGTCCTACAATGAGCAGTTCTTC. This gives the protein CASSFGLGLGSYNEQFF.

In this sample, this clone turned up many times. This rearrangement joins TRBV5-5 to TRBJ1-5, with TRBD1 matching 7 bases. The CDR3 loop spans 15 amino acids. CDR1 and CDR2 (germline): SGHKS, YYEKEE (reference sequence). Germline trimming cut 4 bases from V and 4 bases from J; bases unmatched to any gene: 8. Here the CDR3 DNA reads TGTGCCAGCAGCGCTAGACAGGGCGGTAATCAGCCCCAGCATTTT. Translated: CASSARQGGNQPQHF.

The chain joins TRBV7-2 to TRBJ1-2; 7 bases line up with TRBD1. Germline V gene lookup returns CDR1 SGHTA and CDR2 FQGNSA. The CDR3 is made up of 17 amino acids. With V trimmed by 1 base and J by 6 bases, 14 bases remained unmatched. CDR3 bases: TGTGCCAGCAGCTTAGTTGGGATCCTACAGGGGAGGCATGGCTACACCTTC. Translation gives CASSLVGILQGRHGYTF.

The chain uses TRBV15 and TRBJ1-5; 7 positions match TRBD1. V trimming: 7 bases; J trimming: 4 bases; junction bases outside the gene matches: 7. This CDR3 has 14 residues. Germline CDR1 reads LNHNV; CDR2 reads YYDKDF (reference sequence). CDR3 in DNA: TGTGCCACCACCGGGACAGTGGGGAATCAGCCCCAGCATTTT. This gives the protein CATTGTVGNQPQHF.

In nucleotides, the CDR3 is TGTGCCAGCAGCTCCGTGACTAGTGTCTCCTACAATGAGCAGTTCTTC. This gives the protein CASSSVTSVSYNEQFF. The chain couples TRBV5-6 to TRBJ2-1, with D possibly matching TRBD2 (6 bases). The CDR3 consists of 16 residues. Deletions cut 3 bases from V and 0 bases from J, with 13 bases between. The germline V gene encodes CDR1 SGHDT and CDR2 YYEEEE. Using reference TRBV5-6 and TRBJ2-1 for the parts outside the CDR3, the full variable domain is DAGVTQSPTHLIKTRGQQVTLRCSPKSGHDTVSWYQQALGQGPQFIFQYYEEEERQRGNFPDRFSGHQFPNYSSELNVNALLLGDSALYLCASSSVTSVSYNEQFFGPGTRLTVL.

This chain joins TRBV15 and TRBJ2-1; D gene uncertain. The V end was cut by 1 base, the J end by 8 bases, with 9 bases between. The CDR3 consists of 13 residues. From germline, CDR1 is LNHNV and CDR2 YYDKDF (reference sequence). Here the CDR3 DNA reads TGTGCCACCAGCAGAGTCCCGGGTTATGAGCAGTTCTTC. It specifies CATSRVPGYEQFF.